Presented here are 5 T cell receptor beta chains from one specimen sequenced in a study of T cell changes during pregnancy in multiple sclerosis. Data came from immunoSEQ multiplex PCR; TCRdb stores just in-frame clones and leaves some out. This table has around 60,000 clones, roughly 90% appearing once. The sequencing here drew on peripheral blood, taken in the third trimester of pregnancy. All receptors come from a female donor in good health, enrolled as a control in a pregnancy study.

Only one count was recorded for this clone. V usage is TRBV19 and J usage is TRBJ2-3, with D unresolved. The V end was cut by 3 bases, the J end by 5 bases, with 6 bases between. There are 12 residues in the CDR3. Per the germline V gene, CDR1 is LNHDA and CDR2 is SQIVND (reference sequence). CDR3 amino acids: CASSISLDTQYF. The CDR3 nucleotides are TGTGCCAGTAGTATCTCGTTAGATACGCAGTATTTT.

The chain is built from TRBV5-5 and TRBJ1-1, with D unclear. CDR1 and CDR2 (germline): SGHKS, YYEKEE (reference sequence). The V gene lost 0 bases and the J gene lost 5 bases, with 8 bases spanning the gap. CDR3 length equals 13 residues. Here the CDR3 DNA reads TGTGCCAGCAGCTTGGCCCACCAGACTGAAGCTTTCTTT. Its protein product is CASSLAHQTEAFF.

V and J are TRBV6-4 and TRBJ1-1, with D possibly TRBD1 on 6 matching bases. Germline CDR1 is MRHNA and CDR2 is SNTAGT. CDR3 length: 11 amino acids. V lost 10 bases to trimming and J lost 7 bases, with 13 bases between them. The CDR3 spells CATGQILEAFF. CDR3 sequence (DNA): TGTGCCACCGGACAGATACTTGAAGCTTTCTTT.

This clone was recorded once. The CDR3 loop is CASRPGTAIGNTIYF. For the CDR3, the DNA is TGTGCCAGCCGTCCCGGGACAGCCATTGGAAACACCATATATTTT. The chain joins TRBV6-1 to TRBJ1-3; 7 bases align to TRBD1. With V trimmed by 8 bases and J by 3 bases, 10 bases remained unmatched. CDR1 and CDR2 (germline): MNHNS, SASEGT. The CDR3 is 15 amino acids.

This clone was seen a few times. This chain joins TRBV11-1 and TRBJ1-1; D remains ambiguous. The germline CDR1 and CDR2 sequences are SGHAT and FQDESV (reference sequence). The CDR3 totals 15 residues. Deletions cut 0 bases from V and 3 bases from J, with 11 bases between. The CDR3 coding sequence is TGTGCCAGCAGCTTAGCGGTGACCCGGGACACTGAAGCTTTCTTT. This encodes CASSLAVTRDTEAFF.